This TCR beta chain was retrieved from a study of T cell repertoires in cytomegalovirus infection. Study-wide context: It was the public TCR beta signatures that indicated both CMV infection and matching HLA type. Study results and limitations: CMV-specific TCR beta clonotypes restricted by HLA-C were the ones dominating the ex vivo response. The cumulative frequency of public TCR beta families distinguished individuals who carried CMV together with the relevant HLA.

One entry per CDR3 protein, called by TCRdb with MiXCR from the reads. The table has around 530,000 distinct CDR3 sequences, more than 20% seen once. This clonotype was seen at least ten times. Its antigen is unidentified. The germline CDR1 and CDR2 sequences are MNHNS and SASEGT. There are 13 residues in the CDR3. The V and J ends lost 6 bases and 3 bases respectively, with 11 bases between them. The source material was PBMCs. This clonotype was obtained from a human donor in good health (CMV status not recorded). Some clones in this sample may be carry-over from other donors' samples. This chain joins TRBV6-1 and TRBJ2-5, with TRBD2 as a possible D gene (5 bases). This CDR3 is CASRERSKETQYF. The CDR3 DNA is TGTGCCAGCAGAGAGCGGAGCAAAGAGACCCAGTACTTC.